This is a list of T cell receptor beta chains from one sample in a study of T cell changes during pregnancy in multiple sclerosis. Clones were sequenced by immunoSEQ multiplex PCR, and TCRdb holds only the in-frame ones, with some missing. The data contain tens of thousands of clones, approximately 92% of them singletons. Material: peripheral blood, obtained in the second trimester of pregnancy. The receptors stem from a female donor with multiple sclerosis, enrolled in a pregnancy study. CDR3s include the opening cysteine and the closing phenylalanine or tryptophan. A D gene is named only where the DNA matches it firmly. Not all rows give a size; the values are once, few, many and, for expanded clones, a class.

d_call	v_call	clone_size	j_call	cdr3_nt	cdr3_aa
-	TRBV2	-	TRBJ2-5	TGTGCCAGCGCCGGACAGTTACCCGGGTCCCAGTACTTC	CASAGQLPGSQYF
-	TRBV5-1	-	TRBJ2-3	TGCGCCAGCAGCGCACAGGGTTGGGGCACAGATACGCAGTATTTT	CASSAQGWGTDTQYF
TRBD2	TRBV10-3	-	TRBJ2-3	TGTGCCTCCCTAAGCGGGAGGGCCAAGGATACGCAGTATTTT	CASLSGRAKDTQYF
TRBD1	TRBV5-1	-	TRBJ2-7	TGCGCCAGCAGCTTGGACCTGGGACAGGGGGCGCGGGAGCAGTACTTC	CASSLDLGQGAREQYF
-	TRBV5-1	-	TRBJ2-7	TGCGCCAGCAGCTTTCGGCAGGGTGCGTCCTACGAGCAGTACTTC	CASSFRQGASYEQYF
TRBD1	TRBV9	-	TRBJ1-3	TGTGCCAGCAGCGTGGCAAGACAGGGAGGCTCTGGAAACACCATATATTTT	CASSVARQGGSGNTIYF
-	TRBV6-6	-	TRBJ1-1	TGTGCCAGCAGTTACAGGAGCATGAACACTGAAGCTTTCTTT	CASSYRSMNTEAFF
-	TRBV2	-	TRBJ1-5	TGTGCCAGCAGTGATAAGACAGGTAGCAATCAGCCCCAGCATTTT	CASSDKTGSNQPQHF
TRBD1	TRBV7-7	-	TRBJ2-7	TGTGCCAGCAGCCAGAGACAGGGTAACGAGCAGTACTTC	CASSQRQGNEQYF
TRBD1	TRBV27	-	TRBJ1-4	TGTGCCAGCAGTTTTTACGGGACAGGCAATGAAAAACTGTTTTTT	CASSFYGTGNEKLFF
-	TRBV21-1	-	TRBJ2-7	TGTGCCAGCAGAATGCCCCCGGGACTACTACGGTACGAGCAGTACTTC	CASRMPPGLLRYEQYF
TRBD2	TRBV10-3	-	TRBJ2-7	TGTGCCATCTCAGGACTAGATTCTTACGAGCAGTACTTC	CAISGLDSYEQYF
-	TRBV30	once	TRBJ1-1	TGTGCCTGGAGTGTTGCAGGGGTAGCTTTCTTT	CAWSVAGVAFF
-	TRBV4-2	-	TRBJ2-7	TGTGCCAGCAGCCAAGATCTAGAGACAGCCTACGAGCAGTACTTC	CASSQDLETAYEQYF
-	TRBV9	-	TRBJ2-7	TGTGCCAGCAGCCCCCAGGTGTCTGTCGACAGCTCCTACGAGCAGTACTTC	CASSPQVSVDSSYEQYF